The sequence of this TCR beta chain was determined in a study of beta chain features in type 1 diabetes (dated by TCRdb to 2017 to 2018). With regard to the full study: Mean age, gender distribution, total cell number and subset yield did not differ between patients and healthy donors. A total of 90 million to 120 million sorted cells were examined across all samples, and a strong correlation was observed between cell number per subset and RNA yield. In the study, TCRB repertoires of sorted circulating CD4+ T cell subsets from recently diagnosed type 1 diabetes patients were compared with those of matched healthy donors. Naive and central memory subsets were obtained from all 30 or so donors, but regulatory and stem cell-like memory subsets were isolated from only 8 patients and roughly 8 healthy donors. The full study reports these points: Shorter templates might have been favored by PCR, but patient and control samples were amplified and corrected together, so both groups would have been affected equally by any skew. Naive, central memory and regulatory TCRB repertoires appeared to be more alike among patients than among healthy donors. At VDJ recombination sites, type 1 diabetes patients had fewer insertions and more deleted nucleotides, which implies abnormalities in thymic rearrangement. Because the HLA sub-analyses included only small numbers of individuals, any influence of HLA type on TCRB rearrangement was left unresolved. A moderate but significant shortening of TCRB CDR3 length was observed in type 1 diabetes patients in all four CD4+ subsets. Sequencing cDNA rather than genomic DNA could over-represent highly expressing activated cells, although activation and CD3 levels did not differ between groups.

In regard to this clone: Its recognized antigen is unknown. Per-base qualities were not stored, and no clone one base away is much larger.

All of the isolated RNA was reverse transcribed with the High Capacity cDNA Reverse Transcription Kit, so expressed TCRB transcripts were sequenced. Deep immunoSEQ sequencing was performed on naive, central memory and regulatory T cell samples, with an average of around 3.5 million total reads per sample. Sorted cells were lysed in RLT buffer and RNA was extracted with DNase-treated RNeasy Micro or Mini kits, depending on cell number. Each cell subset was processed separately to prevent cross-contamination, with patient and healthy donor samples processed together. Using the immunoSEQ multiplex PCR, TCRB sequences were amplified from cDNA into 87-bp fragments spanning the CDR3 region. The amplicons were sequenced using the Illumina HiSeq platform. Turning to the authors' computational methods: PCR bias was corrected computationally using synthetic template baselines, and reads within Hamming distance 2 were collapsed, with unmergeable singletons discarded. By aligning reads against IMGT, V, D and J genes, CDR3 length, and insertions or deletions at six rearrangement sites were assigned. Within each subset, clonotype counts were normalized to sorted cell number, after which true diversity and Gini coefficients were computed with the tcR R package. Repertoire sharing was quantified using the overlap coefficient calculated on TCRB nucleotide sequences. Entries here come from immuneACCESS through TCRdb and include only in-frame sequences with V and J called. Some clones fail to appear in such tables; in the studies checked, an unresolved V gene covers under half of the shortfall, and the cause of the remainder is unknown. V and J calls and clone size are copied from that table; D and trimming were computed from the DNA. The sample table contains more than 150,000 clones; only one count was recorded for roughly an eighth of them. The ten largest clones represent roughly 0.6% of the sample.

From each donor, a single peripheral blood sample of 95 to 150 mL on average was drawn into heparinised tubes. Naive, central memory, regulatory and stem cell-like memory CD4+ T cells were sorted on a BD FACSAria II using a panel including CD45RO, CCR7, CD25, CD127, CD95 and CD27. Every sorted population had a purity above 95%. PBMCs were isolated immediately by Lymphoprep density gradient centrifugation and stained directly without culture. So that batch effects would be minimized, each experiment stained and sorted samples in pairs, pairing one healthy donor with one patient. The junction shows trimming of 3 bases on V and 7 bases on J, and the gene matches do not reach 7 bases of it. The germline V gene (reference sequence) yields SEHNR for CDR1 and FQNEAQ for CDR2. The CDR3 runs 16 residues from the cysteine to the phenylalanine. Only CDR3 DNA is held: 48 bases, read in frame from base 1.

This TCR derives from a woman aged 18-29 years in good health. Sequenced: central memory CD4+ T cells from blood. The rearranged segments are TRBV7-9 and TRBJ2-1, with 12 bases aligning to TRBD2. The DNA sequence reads TGTGCCAGCAGCTTTCGGACTAGCGGGACTCAGAATGAGCAGTTCTTC. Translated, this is CASSFRTSGTQNEQFF. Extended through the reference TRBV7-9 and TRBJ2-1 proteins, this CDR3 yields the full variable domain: DTGVSQNPRHKITKRGQNVTFRCDPISEHNRLYWYRQTLGQGPEFLTYFQNEAQLEKSRLLSDRFSAERPKGSFSTLEIQRTEQGDSAMYLCASSFRTSGTQNEQFFGPGTRLTVL.